This T cell receptor beta chain was identified in a study of cytomegalovirus exposure and HLA in healthy donors. General study findings and limits: CMV serostatus was the sole immune exposure data available.

PCR was performed using 60 Vbeta and 13 Jbeta primers. Repertoires were generated with immunoSEQ multiplex PCR, while TCRdb's copy carries only in-frame clones and drops some. The sample includes more than 120,000 clones, more than 75% of them seen just once. V lost 3 bases and J 0 bases, leaving 9 bases between the germline ends. The CDR3 consists of 15 residues. CDR1 and CDR2 (germline): KGHSH, LQKENI. Worth noting for this clone: Its target is not known.

The sequencing input was PBMCs. The chain joins TRBV18 to TRBJ1-3; D gene ambiguous. The receptor comes from a woman aged 40 to 50 in good health and CMV-seropositive. CDR3 region: CASSPLLSSGNTIYF. For the CDR3, the DNA is TGTGCCAGCTCACCTCTTCTCAGCTCTGGAAACACCATATATTTT.